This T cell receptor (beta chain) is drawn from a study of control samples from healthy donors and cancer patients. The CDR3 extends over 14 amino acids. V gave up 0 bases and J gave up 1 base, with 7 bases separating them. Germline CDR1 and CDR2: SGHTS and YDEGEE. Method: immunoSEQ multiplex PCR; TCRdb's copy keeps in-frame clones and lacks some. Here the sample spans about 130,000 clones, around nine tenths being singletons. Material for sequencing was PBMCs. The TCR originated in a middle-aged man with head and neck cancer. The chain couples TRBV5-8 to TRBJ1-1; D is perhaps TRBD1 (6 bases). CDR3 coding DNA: TGTGCCAGCAGCTTGGTGGACAGGAACACTGAAGCTTTCTTT. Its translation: CASSLVDRNTEAFF. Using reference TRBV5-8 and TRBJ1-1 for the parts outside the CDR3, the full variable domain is EAGVTQSPTHLIKTRGQQATLRCSPISGHTSVYWYQQALGLGLQFLLWYDEGEERNRGNFPPRFSGRQFPNYSSELNVNALELEDSALYLCASSLVDRNTEAFFGQGTRLTVV.